The source of this T cell receptor (beta chain) is a study of blood T cell repertoires in COVID-19. Study information: Donors in the United States, Italy and Spain gave samples during acute or convalescent COVID-19.

As handled by the study authors: Reference gene primer amplification gave estimated nucleated cell counts. Data came from immunoSEQ multiplex PCR; TCRdb stores just in-frame clones and leaves some out. The V and J calls and the clone size are those of that table, but D and trimming were determined from the DNA. The table lists 250,000 to 350,000 clones, more than 65% of them singletons. The germline V gene encodes CDR1 MGHRA and CDR2 YSYEKL. V dropped 0 bases and J dropped 5 bases, with 16 bases sitting between them. The CDR3 is made up of 16 amino acids. While infection was still active, Seattle patients were enrolled and then followed longitudinally.

The rearrangement links TRBV4-1 to TRBJ1-1; D might be TRBD1 (5 bases). The sequencing input was peripheral blood. This clonotype was obtained from a person aged 70 to 85 with COVID-19, enrolled during active disease. The CDR3 DNA reads as TGCGCCAGCAGCCAAGAAGGGACGCCCGGGGGTACTGAAGCTTTCTTT. It translates to CASSQEGTPGGTEAFF.